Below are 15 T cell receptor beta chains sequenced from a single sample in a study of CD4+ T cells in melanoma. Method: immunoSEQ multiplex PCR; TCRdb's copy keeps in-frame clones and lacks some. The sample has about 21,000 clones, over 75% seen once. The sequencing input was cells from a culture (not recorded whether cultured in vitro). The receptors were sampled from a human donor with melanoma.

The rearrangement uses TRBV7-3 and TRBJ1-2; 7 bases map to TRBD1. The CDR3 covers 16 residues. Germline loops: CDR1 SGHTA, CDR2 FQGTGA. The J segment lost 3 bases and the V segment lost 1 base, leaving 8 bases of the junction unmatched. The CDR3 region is CASSLNGRGHDYGYTF. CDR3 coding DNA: TGTGCCAGCAGCTTAAACGGGAGGGGGCATGACTATGGCTACACCTTC.

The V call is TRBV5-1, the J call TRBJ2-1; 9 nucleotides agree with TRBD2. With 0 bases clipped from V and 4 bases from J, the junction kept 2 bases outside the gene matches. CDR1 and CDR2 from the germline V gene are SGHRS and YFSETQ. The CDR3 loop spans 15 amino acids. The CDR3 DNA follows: TGCGCCAGCAGCTTGGTAGCGGGGGAGTACAATGAGCAGTTCTTC. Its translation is CASSLVAGEYNEQFF.

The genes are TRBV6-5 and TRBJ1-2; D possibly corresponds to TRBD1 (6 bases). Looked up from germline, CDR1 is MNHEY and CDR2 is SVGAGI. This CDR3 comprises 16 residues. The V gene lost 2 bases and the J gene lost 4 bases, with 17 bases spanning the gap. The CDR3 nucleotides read TGTGCCAGCAGTTACCCCCGGTCCTCAGGGGTCTATGGCTACACCTTC. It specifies CASSYPRSSGVYGYTF.

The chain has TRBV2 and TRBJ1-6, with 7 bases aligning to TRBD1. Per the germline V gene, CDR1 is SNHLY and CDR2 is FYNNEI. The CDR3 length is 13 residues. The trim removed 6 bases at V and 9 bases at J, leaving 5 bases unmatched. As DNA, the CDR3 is TGTGCCAGCAGCGGGGACAGTTTTTCACCCCTCCACTTT. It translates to CASSGDSFSPLHF.

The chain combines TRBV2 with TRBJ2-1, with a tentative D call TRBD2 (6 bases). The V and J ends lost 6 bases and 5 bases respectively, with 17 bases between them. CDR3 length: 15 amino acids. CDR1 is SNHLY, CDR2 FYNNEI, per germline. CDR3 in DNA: TGTGCCAGCAGCGCCCTCGGGACTCCCGACAATGAGCAGTTCTTC. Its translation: CASSALGTPDNEQFF.

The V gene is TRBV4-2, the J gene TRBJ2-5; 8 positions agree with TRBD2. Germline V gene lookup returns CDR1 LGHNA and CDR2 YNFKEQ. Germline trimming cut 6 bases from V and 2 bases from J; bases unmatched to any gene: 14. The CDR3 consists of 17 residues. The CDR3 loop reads CASSLSRAGGAQETQYF. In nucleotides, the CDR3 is TGTGCCAGCAGTCTTTCTCGCGCCGGGGGGGCACAAGAGACCCAGTACTTC.

The CDR3 coding sequence is TGTGCCAGCAGCCGGAGGGGGGGAGGCGGCACTGAAGCTTTCTTT. This gives the protein CASSRRGGGGTEAFF. The genes are TRBV7-9 and TRBJ1-1; maybe TRBD1 (6 bases). In germline, CDR1 is SEHNR, CDR2 FQNEAQ (reference sequence). The CDR3 spans 15 residues. The ends were cut back, 5 bases at V and 4 bases at J, with 17 bases in the middle.

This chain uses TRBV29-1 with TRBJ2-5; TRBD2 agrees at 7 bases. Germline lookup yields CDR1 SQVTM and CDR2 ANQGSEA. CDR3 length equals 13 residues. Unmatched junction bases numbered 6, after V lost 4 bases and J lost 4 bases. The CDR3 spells CSVVSGLGETQYF. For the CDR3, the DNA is TGCAGCGTTGTCTCCGGACTAGGAGAGACCCAGTACTTC.

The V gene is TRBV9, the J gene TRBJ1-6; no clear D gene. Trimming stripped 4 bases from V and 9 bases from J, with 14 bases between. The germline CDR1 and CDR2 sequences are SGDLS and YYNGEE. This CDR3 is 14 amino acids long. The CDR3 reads CASSTYGVLSPLHF. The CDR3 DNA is TGTGCCAGCAGCACCTATGGGGTTCTTTCACCCCTCCACTTT.

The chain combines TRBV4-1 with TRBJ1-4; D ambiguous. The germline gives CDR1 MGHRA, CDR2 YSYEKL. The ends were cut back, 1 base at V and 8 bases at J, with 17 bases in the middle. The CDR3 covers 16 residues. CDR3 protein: CASSQGGPRGWEKLFF. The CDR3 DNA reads TGCGCCAGCAGCCAAGGCGGACCTAGAGGATGGGAAAAACTGTTTTTT.

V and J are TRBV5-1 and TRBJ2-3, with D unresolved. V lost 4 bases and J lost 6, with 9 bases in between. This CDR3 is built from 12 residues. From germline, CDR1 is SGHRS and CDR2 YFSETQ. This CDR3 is CASSGDLDTQYF. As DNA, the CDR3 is TGCGCCAGCAGCGGCGACCTGGATACGCAGTATTTT.

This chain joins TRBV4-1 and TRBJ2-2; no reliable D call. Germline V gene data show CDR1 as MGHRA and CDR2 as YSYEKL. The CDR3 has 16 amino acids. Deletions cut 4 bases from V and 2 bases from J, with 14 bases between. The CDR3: CASSRLAQLNTGELFF. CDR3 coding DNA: TGCGCCAGCAGCCGACTGGCACAGTTAAACACCGGGGAGCTGTTTTTT.

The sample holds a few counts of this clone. The CDR3, as DNA: TGTGCCAGTAGTATCTTCCAGGTATCTTCACCCCTCCACTTT. This translates into CASSIFQVSSPLHF. V gene TRBV19 combines with J gene TRBJ1-6, with D unclear. V dropped 3 bases and J dropped 9 bases, with 12 bases sitting between them. The CDR3 is made up of 14 amino acids. Germline lookup yields CDR1 LNHDA and CDR2 SQIVND (reference sequence).

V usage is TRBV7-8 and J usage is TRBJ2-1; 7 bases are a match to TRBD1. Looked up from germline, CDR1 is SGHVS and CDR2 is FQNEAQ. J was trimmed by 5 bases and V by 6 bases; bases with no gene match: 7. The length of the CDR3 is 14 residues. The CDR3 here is CASRIGTVNNEQFF. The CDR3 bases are TGTGCCAGCAGAATCGGGACAGTAAACAATGAGCAGTTCTTC.

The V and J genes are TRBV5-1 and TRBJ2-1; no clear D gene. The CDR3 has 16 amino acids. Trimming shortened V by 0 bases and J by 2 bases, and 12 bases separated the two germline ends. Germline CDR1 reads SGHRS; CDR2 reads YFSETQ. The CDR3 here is CASSLASAVTYNEQFF. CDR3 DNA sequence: TGCGCCAGCAGCTTGGCCAGCGCGGTTACCTACAATGAGCAGTTCTTC.